Described below is a single T cell receptor beta chain sequence and its context. Its antigen remains undetermined. Base quality data are lacking; no much larger clone is found one base away. This specimen comes from a study of tumor-infiltrating lymphocytes in oesophageal squamous cell carcinoma (dated by TCRdb to about 2016). From its cysteine to its phenylalanine, the CDR3 spans 12 amino acids. Just the 36-base CDR3 DNA is kept, in frame starting at base 1. The germline V gene provides CDR1 SGHAT and CDR2 FQNNGV. Library construction relied on PCR. Sequenced on an Illumina HiSeq 2000. The raw public reads went through TCRdb reprocessing: fastp at Q25, MiXCR clone calling, in-frame beta chains kept. Rows with a matching CDR3 protein are joined into one entry that keeps the most common DNA and genes. For this sample there are about 11,000 distinct CDR3 sequences; approximately 54% appear just once. About 22% of the sample belongs to the ten largest clones.

This TCR came from a male donor with esophageal squamous cell carcinoma. Sequenced: esophageal tumor tissue. The sequence links TRBV11-2 to TRBJ2-7, with TRBD1 tentatively as D gene (5 bases match). The J call may not be correct, given that the DNA end is closer to TRBJ1-2. The DNA reads as follows: TGTGCCAGCAGCTTGGGACCTTATGGCTACACCTTC. It translates as CASSLGPYGYTF.